This T cell receptor beta chain was observed in a study of T cells in Graves' hyperthyroidism and ophthalmopathy. Notes on the study in general: Blood also showed most of the thyroid clonotypes that were expanded above 0.001.

The germline V gene encodes CDR1 LGHDT and CDR2 YNNKEL (reference sequence). The V end lost 0 bases, the J end lost 4 bases, and 9 bases lay between the germline ends. This CDR3 contains 14 residues. This clonotype was observed many times. Its target is not known. Graves' hyperthyroidism was deemed stable absent ophthalmopathy progression within 18 months. Using RNA transcripts as the source, TCR beta CDR3 regions were amplified. First-round RT-PCR targeting the TCR CDR3 was performed with the HTBI primer set. One entry per CDR3 protein results from TCRdb running MiXCR on the multiplex PCR reads. The table records a few hundred thousand distinct CDR3 sequences, roughly an eighth of them present only once.

The sample taken for sequencing was blood. V gene TRBV3-1 combines with J gene TRBJ1-2; D not resolved. The TCR was taken from a woman aged 18-29 years with Graves' hyperthyroidism. The CDR3 DNA is TGTGCCAGCAGCCAAGAATCGGTCACCTATGGCTACACCTTC. Translation: CASSQESVTYGYTF.